These 20 T cell receptor beta chains originate from one sample sequenced in a study of T cells after yellow fever vaccination. Using its own MiXCR run on the 5' RACE reads, TCRdb lists one record per CDR3 protein. The sample lists about 340,000 distinct CDR3 sequences, about an eighth occurring once. The sample consisted of CD4+ T cells sorted from PBMCs, taken 15 days after the yellow fever booster vaccination. The source of these receptors is a man aged 18-30 years who received the YFV17D yellow fever vaccine.

The chain carries TRBV7-2 and TRBJ2-7; 9 bases map to TRBD2. Trimming removed 1 base from V and 4 bases from J; junction bases left unmatched: 8. This CDR3 contains 16 residues. Looked up from germline, CDR1 is SGHTA and CDR2 is FQGNSA. The CDR3 DNA reads TGTGCCAGCAGCTTAGAGGGTCTAGCGGGGCCTTACGAGCAGTACGTC. Protein sequence: CASSLEGLAGPYEQYV.

This clonotype was seen a few times. The chain joins TRBV9 to TRBJ2-1; D unclear. This CDR3 region has 14 residues. V was pared by 3 bases and J by 10 bases, with 17 bases between. The germline V gene has CDR1 SGDLS and CDR2 YYNGEE. As DNA, the CDR3 is TGTGCCAGCAGCGGTCCAAGCCGAGACCCAGAGCAGTTCTTC. It translates to CASSGPSRDPEQFF.

This chain connects TRBV6-5 to TRBJ2-5, with D unresolved. The CDR3 is 12 residues long. In germline, CDR1 is MNHEY, CDR2 SVGAGI. Trimming shortened V by 4 bases and J by 7 bases, and 10 bases separated the two germline ends. CDR3 DNA sequence: TGTGCCAGCAGTTCCCGACCCGGGACCCAGTACTTC. It encodes CASSSRPGTQYF.

This clonotype was detected ten times or more. The rearrangement joins TRBV12-3 or TRBV12-4 to TRBJ2-7; no clear D. The CDR3 is made up of 12 amino acids. V gave up 6 bases and J gave up 4 bases, with 10 bases separating them. CDR3 sequence: CASSSTGYEQYF. CDR3 DNA: TGTGCCAGCAGCTCCACCGGTTACGAGCAGTACTTC.

The CDR3 loop is CASLLRENSPLHF. CDR3 sequence (DNA): TGTGCCAGCCTCCTGAGGGAAAATTCACCCCTCCACTTT. The rearrangement links TRBV5-5 to TRBJ1-6, with no clear D. The germline V gene has CDR1 SGHKS and CDR2 YYEKEE (reference sequence). This CDR3 is built from 13 residues. V was cut by 7 bases and J by 7 bases, with 12 bases left in between.

This clonotype was detected a few times. This chain joins TRBV6-2 or TRBV6-3 and TRBJ1-5; the D gene is possibly TRBD1 (6 bases). CDR1 and CDR2 from the germline V gene are MNHEY and SVGEGT. The CDR3 has 17 amino acids. V dropped 0 bases and J dropped 7 bases, with 19 bases sitting between them. The CDR3 sequence: CASSYSSRGGLGQPQHF. CDR3 in DNA: TGTGCCAGCAGTTACTCGAGCAGGGGAGGTTTGGGACAGCCCCAGCATTTT.

This clonotype was seen more than once but under ten times. The chain joins TRBV7-9 to TRBJ1-1; weak D call: TRBD1 (6 bases). The germline CDR1 and CDR2 sequences are SEHNR and FQNEAQ (reference sequence). Trimming took 3 bases from V and 4 from J, leaving 12 bases between them. The length of the CDR3 is 14 residues. The CDR3 is CASSFQGSVTEAFF. Written as DNA, the CDR3 is TGTGCCAGCAGCTTCCAGGGGTCGGTCACTGAAGCTTTCTTT.

The chain is built from TRBV27 and TRBJ2-3; 9 nucleotides align to TRBD2. Germline lookup yields CDR1 MNHEY and CDR2 SMNVEV (reference sequence). The CDR3 has 16 amino acids. After removal of 7 bases from V and 5 bases from J, the junction contained 13 bases not matched to a gene. CDR3 in amino acids: CASTLLRGGGRDTQYF. The CDR3 DNA follows: TGTGCCAGCACCCTGTTGCGGGGGGGCGGAAGAGATACGCAGTATTTT.

The V call is TRBV19, the J call TRBJ2-2; D is ambiguous. Germline lookup yields CDR1 LNHDA and CDR2 SQIVND (reference sequence). The CDR3 consists of 15 residues. Trimming left V 4 bases short and J 0 bases short, with 9 bases between. CDR3: CASSRNYANTGELFF. The CDR3 DNA reads TGTGCCAGTAGTAGAAATTACGCGAACACCGGGGAGCTGTTTTTT.

This clonotype was counted many times. The J gene is TRBJ2-2, the V gene TRBV7-9; no reliable D call. This CDR3 is 16 amino acids long. Germline CDR1 and CDR2: SEHNR and FQNEAQ (reference sequence). V lost 7 bases to trimming and J lost 0 bases, with 15 bases between them. Here the CDR3 DNA reads TGTGCCAGCATACGCCAAGGAGCTCCGAACACCGGGGAGCTGTTTTTT. It yields the protein CASIRQGAPNTGELFF. Using reference TRBV7-9 and TRBJ2-2 for the parts outside the CDR3, the full variable domain is DTGVSQNPRHKITKRGQNVTFRCDPISEHNRLYWYRQTLGQGPEFLTYFQNEAQLEKSRLLSDRFSAERPKGSFSTLEIQRTEQGDSAMYLCASIRQGAPNTGELFFGEGSRLTVL.

The chain combines TRBV5-6 with TRBJ1-6; D is unresolved. CDR1 SGHDT and CDR2 YYEEEE come from the germline V gene. V was shortened by 0 bases and J by 18 bases, with 13 bases between the two germline ends. The CDR3 is made up of 12 amino acids. This chain's CDR3 is CASSLEEGSPHF. As DNA, the CDR3 is TGTGCCAGCAGCTTGGAGGAGGGTTCGCCCCACTTT.

The rearrangement uses TRBV29-1 and TRBJ2-3; 13 bases fit TRBD2. CDR3 length: 13 residues. The germline V gene has CDR1 SQVTM and CDR2 ANQGSEA. This chain's CDR3 is CRGLAGCTDTQYF. The CDR3 DNA reads as TGCAGGGGACTAGCGGGATGCACAGATACGCAGTATTTT.

This clonotype was found a few times. V and J are TRBV29-1 and TRBJ2-2, with TRBD1 identical over 8 bases. Looked up from germline, CDR1 is SQVTM and CDR2 is ANQGSEA. V shed 5 bases and J 3 bases; nucleotides not matched to a gene: 5. The CDR3 runs to 14 residues. CDR3 bases: TGCAGCGTTCGTACAGGGGGACACACCGGGGAGCTGTTTTTT. Translating it yields CSVRTGGHTGELFF.

This clonotype was counted a few times. V usage is TRBV6-1 and J usage is TRBJ2-3; 7 bases match TRBD1. The CDR3 is 14 residues long. The V gene's germline CDR1 is MNHNS and CDR2 SASEGT. After removal of 6 bases from V and 2 bases from J, the junction contained 5 bases not matched to a gene. The CDR3 coding sequence is TGTGCCAGCAGGCCGGGACAGTTCACAGATACGCAGTATTTT. The encoded protein is CASRPGQFTDTQYF.

J is TRBJ2-1 and V is TRBV19; D is perhaps TRBD1 or TRBD2 (6 bases each). Germline V gene data show CDR1 as LNHDA and CDR2 as SQIVND (reference sequence). The V gene lost 7 bases and the J gene lost 9 bases, with 10 bases spanning the gap. The CDR3 is made up of 11 amino acids. CDR3 nucleotide sequence: TGTGCCAGTATCAGGGGAGGTGAGCAGTTCTTC. It translates to CASIRGGEQFF. Supplemented by reference TRBV19 and TRBJ2-1, the full variable domain reads DGGITQSPKYLFRKEGQNVTLSCEQNLNHDAMYWYRQDPGQGLRLIYYSQIVNDFQKGDIAEGYSVSREKKESFPLTVTSAQKNPTAFYLCASIRGGEQFFGPGTRLTVL.

The chain links TRBV7-3 to TRBJ2-5; D uncertain. This CDR3 is 13 amino acids long. Trimming took 5 bases from V and 3 from J, leaving 10 bases between them. Germline loops: CDR1 SGHTA, CDR2 FQGTGA. Written as DNA, the CDR3 is TGTGCCAGCAGCGCCCGGGCCGAAGAGACCCAGTACTTC. Its translation: CASSARAEETQYF.

The sample holds a few counts of this clonotype. The rearrangement uses TRBV10-3 and TRBJ2-5; maybe TRBD1 (5 bases). Germline CDR1 ENHRY, CDR2 SYGVKD. This CDR3 contains 12 residues. V was shortened by 10 bases and J by 0 bases, with 9 bases between the two germline ends. Here the CDR3 DNA reads TGTGCCACCAGACAGTACCAAGAGACCCAGTACTTC. Amino acids: CATRQYQETQYF.

J is TRBJ2-4 and V is TRBV29-1; possibly TRBD1 for D (6 bases). The V end lost 0 bases, the J end lost 0 bases, and 18 bases lay between the germline ends. This CDR3 region has 18 residues. Germline lookup yields CDR1 SQVTM and CDR2 ANQGSEA. CDR3 region: CSVEDIGVDSLAKNIQYF. The CDR3 DNA follows: TGCAGCGTTGAAGATATAGGGGTGGACAGTCTAGCCAAAAACATTCAGTACTTC.

This clonotype was counted a few times. V is TRBV6-5 and J is TRBJ1-6; TRBD1 aligns across 9 bases. V shed 2 bases and J 17 bases; nucleotides not matched to a gene: 1. Germline CDR1 is MNHEY and CDR2 is SVGAGI. The CDR3 totals 11 residues. In DNA, the CDR3 is TGTGCCAGCAGTTACCGGGACAGGGTCCACTTT. It encodes CASSYRDRVHF.

The rearrangement links TRBV5-1 to TRBJ2-2, with TRBD1 matching over 7 bases. CDR3 length: 14 residues. Losses at the gene ends were 4 bases for V and 10 bases for J; bases not matched to a gene: 10. Germline V CDR1 and CDR2: SGHRS, YFSETQ. The DNA for the CDR3 is TGCGCCAGCAGCCCAGACAGGGATCAGGTGGAGCTGTTTTTT. Its protein product is CASSPDRDQVELFF.